This section outlines one TCR beta chain sequence together with its context. CDR1 is SGHRS and CDR2 is YFSETQ in the germline V gene. The CDR3 consists of 14 residues. With 2 bases clipped from V and 7 bases from J, the junction kept 8 bases outside the gene matches. This entry belongs to a study of blood T cell repertoires in COVID-19. The method was immunoSEQ multiplex PCR; TCRdb's version includes in-frame clones alone and lacks a portion of them. The repertoire holds some 240,000 clones, over 75% seen once, with around 13% in the top ten. This chain uses TRBV5-1 with TRBJ1-1; 7 nucleotides line up with TRBD1. The sequence derives from a human donor in a cohort sampled during active COVID-19. Sequenced material: peripheral blood. This CDR3 reads CASSLRGPGNEAFF. The CDR3 DNA sequence: TGCGCCAGCAGCTTAAGGGGGCCGGGGAATGAAGCTTTCTTT.